Listed below are T cell receptor beta chains from one sample, sequenced in a study of T cell therapy after organ transplantation. These receptors' antigens are unknown. Profiled with immunoSEQ multiplex PCR; TCRdb holds only in-frame clones, not every one. The sample has 20,000 or so clones, about four fifths seen once; the top ten hold around 36%. This specimen consisted of CD8+ T cells from blood, obtained after autologous CMV-specific T cell therapy. These receptors came from a human patient who had received a solid organ transplant and had CMV disease. Some T cells may be graft donor cells. Both conserved end residues are part of each CDR3. Fields, in order: V gene, J gene, clone size, D gene, CDR3 length, CDR3 DNA, CDR3 protein. D genes are given only for firm matches. A row's size may be missing; if present it is once, few, many or a size class.

V gene: TRBV13; J gene: TRBJ2-4; clone size: -; D gene: TRBD1; CDR3 length: 16; CDR3 DNA: TGTGCCAGCAGCTTCCAGGGGGCGGAGGGCAAAAACATTCAGTACTTC; CDR3 protein: CASSFQGAEGKNIQYF
V gene: TRBV27; J gene: TRBJ2-2; clone size: -; D gene: -; CDR3 length: 15; CDR3 DNA: TGTGCCAGCAGCCTACTTGGGCATCTAACCGGGGAGCTGTTTTTT; CDR3 protein: CASSLLGHLTGELFF
V gene: TRBV5-4; J gene: TRBJ2-1; clone size: -; D gene: -; CDR3 length: 17; CDR3 DNA: TGTGCCAGCAGCCCAATGACAGGCGAAAATTACTACAATGAGCAGTTCTTC; CDR3 protein: CASSPMTGENYYNEQFF
V gene: TRBV5-6; J gene: TRBJ1-1; clone size: once; D gene: -; CDR3 length: 12; CDR3 DNA: TGTGCCAGCAGCTTGGGCGGTCGGGGAGCTTTCTTT; CDR3 protein: CASSLGGRGAFF
V gene: TRBV7-6; J gene: TRBJ2-1; clone size: -; D gene: TRBD2; CDR3 length: 14; CDR3 DNA: TGTGCCAGCAGCAAAGGACTAGCGGGAGACCCGTCCTTCTTC; CDR3 protein: CASSKGLAGDPSFF
V gene: TRBV5-1; J gene: TRBJ2-1; clone size: -; D gene: TRBD2; CDR3 length: 13; CDR3 DNA: TGCGCCAGCAGCTTCAGCGGGGGCTATGAGCAGTTCTTC; CDR3 protein: CASSFSGGYEQFF
V gene: TRBV7-3; J gene: TRBJ2-1; clone size: -; D gene: TRBD1; CDR3 length: 14; CDR3 DNA: TGTGCCAGCAGCCCGACAGGGTCCTACAATGAGCAGTTCTTC; CDR3 protein: CASSPTGSYNEQFF
V gene: TRBV6-5; J gene: TRBJ1-1; clone size: -; D gene: -; CDR3 length: 15; CDR3 DNA: TGTGCCAGCAGACTCGTACAGGCGTATGACACTGAAGCTTTCTTT; CDR3 protein: CASRLVQAYDTEAFF
V gene: TRBV28; J gene: TRBJ2-7; clone size: -; D gene: -; CDR3 length: 16; CDR3 DNA: TGTGCCAGCAGTTTTGGGGTGGGGATGCTCACCTACGAGCAGTACTTC; CDR3 protein: CASSFGVGMLTYEQYF
V gene: TRBV7-9; J gene: TRBJ2-1; clone size: -; D gene: TRBD2; CDR3 length: 16; CDR3 DNA: TGTGCCAGCAGCTTGACTAGCGGGATTGCCTACAATGAGCAGTTCTTC; CDR3 protein: CASSLTSGIAYNEQFF
V gene: TRBV7-2; J gene: TRBJ2-1; clone size: -; D gene: -; CDR3 length: 12; CDR3 DNA: TGTGCCAGCCGAAAGATAGAAACGGAGCAGTTCTTC; CDR3 protein: CASRKIETEQFF
V gene: TRBV6-1; J gene: TRBJ2-7; clone size: few; D gene: TRBD2; CDR3 length: 14; CDR3 DNA: TGTGCCAGCAGTGAAGGGGCGGGAGGCCACGAGCAGTACTTC; CDR3 protein: CASSEGAGGHEQYF
V gene: TRBV12-5; J gene: TRBJ2-5; clone size: -; D gene: -; CDR3 length: 13; CDR3 DNA: TGTGCTAGTGGTACCACTATACAAGAGACCCAGTACTTC; CDR3 protein: CASGTTIQETQYF
V gene: TRBV19; J gene: TRBJ1-2; clone size: -; D gene: -; CDR3 length: 14; CDR3 DNA: TGTGCCAGTAGTATGCCCGGGCAGTCCTATGGCTACACCTTC; CDR3 protein: CASSMPGQSYGYTF
V gene: TRBV28; J gene: TRBJ1-4; clone size: -; D gene: TRBD1; CDR3 length: 17; CDR3 DNA: TGTGCCAGCAGTTTGCAAACAGGGGGGGGGACTAATGAAAAACTGTTTTTT; CDR3 protein: CASSLQTGGGTNEKLFF
V gene: TRBV4-3; J gene: TRBJ2-7; clone size: -; D gene: -; CDR3 length: 15; CDR3 DNA: TGCGCCAGCAGCCCCCACGCAGCAGGATCCTACGAGCAGTACTTC; CDR3 protein: CASSPHAAGSYEQYF
V gene: TRBV15; J gene: TRBJ1-5; clone size: -; D gene: -; CDR3 length: 14; CDR3 DNA: TGTGCCACCAGCAGAGACTCCTCCAATCAGCCCCAGCATTTT; CDR3 protein: CATSRDSSNQPQHF
V gene: TRBV4-1; J gene: TRBJ2-2; clone size: -; D gene: -; CDR3 length: 13; CDR3 DNA: TGCGCCAGCAGCGCAATGAACACCGGGGAGCTGTTTTTT; CDR3 protein: CASSAMNTGELFF
V gene: TRBV5-4; J gene: TRBJ1-1; clone size: -; D gene: -; CDR3 length: 15; CDR3 DNA: TGTGCCAGCAGCTTGTGGGGATTCGCGAACACTGAAGCTTTCTTT; CDR3 protein: CASSLWGFANTEAFF
V gene: TRBV5-6; J gene: TRBJ2-1; clone size: -; D gene: TRBD2; CDR3 length: 17; CDR3 DNA: TGTGCCAGCAGCCAAGAAGGGGGACTAGCGCTTTACAATGAGCAGTTCTTC; CDR3 protein: CASSQEGGLALYNEQFF
V gene: TRBV2; J gene: TRBJ1-1; clone size: large; D gene: -; CDR3 length: 13; CDR3 DNA: TGTGCCAGCGGAGAGGATTCGAACACTGAAGCTTTCTTT; CDR3 protein: CASGEDSNTEAFF
V gene: TRBV7-9; J gene: TRBJ2-7; clone size: -; D gene: -; CDR3 length: 13; CDR3 DNA: TGTGCCAGCAGTTCAAGGGAGACCTACGAGCAGTACTTC; CDR3 protein: CASSSRETYEQYF
V gene: TRBV4-2; J gene: TRBJ2-7; clone size: -; D gene: TRBD1; CDR3 length: 16; CDR3 DNA: TGTGCCAGCAGCCACGAAATTCAACAGGGGAACTACGAGCAGTACTTC; CDR3 protein: CASSHEIQQGNYEQYF
V gene: TRBV5-6; J gene: TRBJ2-1; clone size: -; D gene: -; CDR3 length: 15; CDR3 DNA: TGTGCCAGCAGCTTGGAGAAGGGCCCGTACAATGAGCAGTTCTTC; CDR3 protein: CASSLEKGPYNEQFF
V gene: TRBV13; J gene: TRBJ1-1; clone size: -; D gene: -; CDR3 length: 16; CDR3 DNA: TGTGCCAGCAGCCCTTCGACAGCCCCACGTAATACTGAAGCTTTCTTT; CDR3 protein: CASSPSTAPRNTEAFF
V gene: TRBV4-2; J gene: TRBJ1-2; clone size: once; D gene: -; CDR3 length: 14; CDR3 DNA: TGTGCCAGCAGCCAAGATCCCGCTTGGGAGGGCTACACCTTC; CDR3 protein: CASSQDPAWEGYTF
V gene: TRBV5-1; J gene: TRBJ2-1; clone size: -; D gene: -; CDR3 length: 12; CDR3 DNA: TGCGCCAGCAGCCCCCTAGACAATGAGCAGTTCTTC; CDR3 protein: CASSPLDNEQFF
V gene: TRBV7-3; J gene: TRBJ2-7; clone size: -; D gene: -; CDR3 length: 16; CDR3 DNA: TGTGCCAGCAGCTTAGTCCATCGGGACTTCTCCTACGAGCAGTACTTC; CDR3 protein: CASSLVHRDFSYEQYF
V gene: TRBV9; J gene: TRBJ2-1; clone size: -; D gene: -; CDR3 length: 12; CDR3 DNA: TGTGCCAGCAGCGTAGACGATGATGAGCAGTTCTTC; CDR3 protein: CASSVDDDEQFF
V gene: TRBV6-1; J gene: TRBJ2-7; clone size: once; D gene: -; CDR3 length: 14; CDR3 DNA: TGTGCCAGCAGTGCTCGGGAAAGGGGCTACGAGCAGTACTTC; CDR3 protein: CASSARERGYEQYF
V gene: TRBV6-5; J gene: TRBJ2-5; clone size: -; D gene: -; CDR3 length: 15; CDR3 DNA: TGTGCCAGCAGTTACTCGCTTCGGGTATGGGAGACCCAGTACTTC; CDR3 protein: CASSYSLRVWETQYF